This T cell receptor beta chain was documented in a study of regulatory T cells in long-lasting Graves disease. Findings and limits, study-wide: Thyroid tissue went unstudied; only peripheral blood was examined.

CDR1 is DFQATT and CDR2 is SNEGSKA in the germline V gene (reference sequence). V lost 3 bases to trimming and J lost 4 bases; unmatched junction nucleotides: 11. The CDR3 has 17 amino acids. This sample's time point: newly diagnosed GD, antithyroid drugs for less than 3 months. Extracted RNA from PBMCs served as the source of the TCR library. With EDTA tubes as the receptacles, about 8.1 milliliters of peripheral blood were drawn. With iRepertoire HTBI primers and Arm-PCR of CDR3 regions, TCR beta libraries were built. TCRdb called the multiplex PCR reads again in MiXCR, with one record for every CDR3 protein. The table has about 610,000 distinct CDR3 sequences, around 15% seen once. Notes on this clonotype: Its target is not known.

The data were also submitted as part of a second study, on T cells in Graves' hyperthyroidism and ophthalmopathy. This second study says: HTBI primers were the set used in a first-round RT-PCR of the TCR CDR3.

Here the sequenced sample was peripheral blood mononuclear cells (PBMCs), taken at new diagnosis, from a patient treated with antithyroid drugs. The chain links TRBV20-1 to TRBJ2-7; 14 bases align to TRBD2. This receptor was taken from a man younger than 35 with Graves disease. CDR3 nucleotide sequence: TGCAGTGCTAGTCTGACTAGCGGGAGGGCCAATAGGTACGAGCAGTACTTC. Translating it yields CSASLTSGRANRYEQYF.